A single sample gave rise to the 6 T cell receptor beta chains below, sequenced in a study of T-cell memory formation after mild COVID-19. One entry per CDR3 protein results from TCRdb running MiXCR on the 5' RACE reads. Here the sample spans around 320,000 distinct CDR3 sequences, 25% to 30% being singletons. The sample was PBMCs or a T cell subset sorted from them (not recorded which). Receptors originate from an adult woman who had mild COVID-19 (a few samples of this study predate the infection). Cell type and time point are not known.

The V and J genes are TRBV10-3 and TRBJ2-7, with 10 bases aligning to TRBD2. V shed 7 bases and J 7 bases; nucleotides not matched to a gene: 13. Germline-derived CDR1 and CDR2 are ENHRY and SYGVKD. The CDR3 contains 15 residues. CDR3 residues: CAITQTASGSGEQYF. The CDR3 coding sequence is TGTGCCATCACCCAGACGGCTAGCGGGAGCGGTGAGCAGTACTTC.

A few counts support this clonotype. In DNA, the CDR3 is TGTGCCAGCAGCTCCAGAGGCAGGTTTGAGCAGTTCTTC. Its protein is CASSSRGRFEQFF. The rearrangement links TRBV7-9 to TRBJ2-1; unclear D gene. The ends were cut back, 4 bases at V and 9 bases at J, with 13 bases in the middle. The CDR3 has 13 residues. Germline values: CDR1 SEHNR, CDR2 FQNEAQ (reference sequence).

This clonotype showed up just a few times. The chain uses TRBV20-1 and TRBJ2-7, with 10 bases aligning to TRBD1. The ends lost 6 bases at V and 3 bases at J; junction bases unmatched: 14. This CDR3 comprises 16 residues. The germline gives CDR1 DFQATT, CDR2 SNEGSKA (reference sequence). CDR3: CSAVGEAGQGFYEQYF. In DNA form, the CDR3 reads TGCAGTGCCGTAGGGGAGGCGGGACAGGGGTTCTACGAGCAGTACTTC.

The chain couples TRBV7-9 to TRBJ1-2; D remains ambiguous. The V end was cut by 2 bases, the J end by 4 bases, with 11 bases between. Germline V gene sequence: CDR1 SEHNR, CDR2 FQNEAQ (reference sequence). The CDR3 loop spans 14 amino acids. The CDR3 nucleotides are TGTGCCAGCAGCTTAAAAGGGTTGGGCTATGGCTACACCTTC. This gives the protein CASSLKGLGYGYTF.

In this sample, this clonotype turned up a few times. The chain uses TRBV15 and TRBJ2-1; D might be TRBD2 (6 bases). The germline V gene has CDR1 LNHNV and CDR2 YYDKDF (reference sequence). CDR3 length: 11 amino acids. The V end was cut by 4 bases, the J end by 13 bases, with 11 bases between. The CDR3 spells CATSKGTGQFF. In DNA form, the CDR3 reads TGTGCCACCAGCAAAGGGACTGGACAGTTCTTC.

This clonotype was found a few times. This sequence joins TRBV12-3 or TRBV12-4 and TRBJ2-7, with D perhaps given as TRBD1 or TRBD2 (6 bases each). Trimming cost V 4 bases and J 1 base, with 8 bases left between them. CDR3 size: 13 residues. DNA for the CDR3: TGTGCCAGCAGTTCGGGGGCTTCCTACGAGCAGTACTTC. Amino acid sequence: CASSSGASYEQYF.